This TCR beta chain was profiled in a study of blood T cells in healthy people across ages. This clonotype showed up many times. A sample-barcoded 5' primer and a J-beta primer mix were used in a second PCR of roughly 6 to 11 cycles. In TCRdb, the 5' RACE reads were re-called with MiXCR into one record per CDR3 protein. The sample contains 750,000 to 950,000 distinct CDR3 sequences, roughly 29% of which appear only once. V lost 1 base, J lost 4 bases, and 14 bases lay in between. Germline V gene lookup returns CDR1 SGHVS and CDR2 FNYEAQ. The length of the CDR3 is 15 residues. The same data also went into a second study, on T cells of mothers and their children.

The chain combines TRBV7-6 with TRBJ2-7, with a weak D call TRBD2 (5 bases). The TCR sequence derives from a woman aged 35 to 49 in good health. Material: blood. The DNA for the CDR3 is TGTGCCAGCAGCTTAGAGCAGGCCCCGGGGTACGAGCAGTACTTC. It codes for CASSLEQAPGYEQYF.